This entry lists 4 T cell receptor beta chains sequenced from one sample in a study of T cells in Graves' hyperthyroidism and ophthalmopathy. Amplified regions were TCR beta CDR3 sequences from RNA transcripts. HTBI primers were the set used in a first-round RT-PCR of the TCR CDR3. MiXCR, run by TCRdb on the multiplex PCR reads, gives a single entry per CDR3 protein. The sample yields under 450,000 distinct CDR3 sequences, around an eighth seen once. Specimen: blood. These receptors were obtained from a man aged 25-40 years with Graves' hyperthyroidism that later progressed to Graves' ophthalmopathy.

This clonotype was recorded many times. The CDR3 region is CASSSLGLYEQYF. Here the CDR3 DNA reads TGTGCCAGCAGCTCCCTGGGACTCTACGAGCAGTACTTC. J is TRBJ2-7 and V is TRBV11-2; tentative D call: TRBD2 (6 bases). This CDR3 contains 13 residues. Looked up from germline, CDR1 is SGHAT and CDR2 is FQNNGV. The V and J ends lost 4 bases and 3 bases respectively, with 10 bases between them. Variable domain in full (rest from reference TRBV11-2 and TRBJ2-7): EAGVAQSPRYKIIEKRQSVAFWCNPISGHATLYWYQQILGQGPKLLIQFQNNGVVDDSQLPKDRFSAERLKGVDSTLKIQPAKLEDSAVYLCASSSLGLYEQYFGPGTRLTVT.

This clonotype was seen only a few times. The chain recombines TRBV12-3 or TRBV12-4 with TRBJ2-1, with 7 bases matching TRBD1. After removal of 4 bases from V and 3 bases from J, the junction contained 6 bases not matched to a gene. This CDR3 contains 15 residues. CDR3 loop: CASSWGTAYYNEQFF. The CDR3 nucleotides are TGTGCCAGCAGTTGGGGGACAGCTTACTACAATGAGCAGTTCTTC.

In the case of this clonotype: A read error may produce the germline difference seen at one junction end. The chain carries TRBV11-2 and TRBJ1-5, with TRBD1 identical over 11 bases. CDR1 is SGHAT, CDR2 FQNNGV, per germline. This CDR3 spans 18 amino acids. The CDR3 sequence is CAGSRTGTGGNSNQPQHF. CDR3 DNA: TGTGCCGGCAGCAGAACCGGGACAGGGGGGAATAGCAATCAGCCCCAGCATTTT. The variable domain in full, completed from reference TRBV11-2 and TRBJ1-5, reads EAGVAQSPRYKIIEKRQSVAFWCNPISGHATLYWYQQILGQGPKLLIQFQNNGVVDDSQLPKDRFSAERLKGVDSTLKIQPAKLEDSAVYLCAGSRTGTGGNSNQPQHFGDGTRLSIL.

At least ten counts were recorded for this clonotype. The rearrangement joins TRBV4-2 to TRBJ2-7; 9 bases match TRBD2. The trim removed 3 bases at V and 6 bases at J, leaving 9 bases unmatched. CDR3 length: 15 residues. Germline V gives CDR1 LGHNA, CDR2 YNFKEQ. The CDR3 DNA follows: TGTGCCAGCAGCCACCCCGGGACTAGCCCAAGCGAGCAGTACTTC. Protein: CASSHPGTSPSEQYF.